The rows below give T cell receptor beta chains drawn from one sample of a study of control samples from healthy donors and cancer patients. Assay used: immunoSEQ multiplex PCR; TCRdb lists only in-frame clones, some missing. The table shows over 150,000 clones, with over 85% occurring only once. The sequencing sample was made of blood. The receptors derive from a man aged 35-49 years in good health. CDR3s include the opening cysteine and the closing phenylalanine or tryptophan. D genes are given only for firm matches. Clone size, where shown, is once, few, many, or a class for clones that have expanded.

V,D,size,J,DNA,CDR3
TRBV27,.,.,TRBJ2-3,TGTGCCAGCAGTTTATACGGGCAGGGAGGCACAGATACGCAGTATTTT,CASSLYGQGGTDTQYF
TRBV7-9,.,.,TRBJ1-1,TGTGCCAGCAGCTCAGGATCAGGGGCGACTGAAGCTTTCTTT,CASSSGSGATEAFF
TRBV7-3,.,once,TRBJ2-5,TGTGCCAGCAGCTATGGGGGTCGGAAAGAGACCCAGTACTTC,CASSYGGRKETQYF
TRBV2,.,.,TRBJ2-7,TGTGCCAGCAGTGCCGGACCGGAATCCTACGAGCAGTACTTC,CASSAGPESYEQYF
TRBV2,.,.,TRBJ2-2,TGTGCCAGCCGTGCAGGGGTCACCGGGGAGCTGTTTTTT,CASRAGVTGELFF
TRBV12-3/TRBV12-4,.,few,TRBJ1-1,TGTGCCAGCAGTCCAGGGCTGAACACTGAAGCTTTCTTT,CASSPGLNTEAFF
TRBV10-3,.,once,TRBJ2-7,TGTGCCATCAGTGAAACCTACGAGCAGTACTTC,CAISETYEQYF
TRBV12-3/TRBV12-4,.,once,TRBJ1-5,TGTGCCAGCAGTTTAGGCTTGGGTCAGCCCCAGCATTTT,CASSLGLGQPQHF
TRBV5-1,.,.,TRBJ1-4,TGCGCCAGCAGCCCGGCTGGAGCAACACCCCCAACTAATGAAAAACTGTTTTTT,CASSPAGATPPTNEKLFF
TRBV5-1,.,.,TRBJ2-2,TGCGCCAGCAGGGGGGCCGGCGGGGAGCTGTTTTTT,CASRGAGGELFF
TRBV4-1,.,.,TRBJ1-2,TGCGCCAGCAGCCAAGAGGGCATAGACGGGGGAGACTATGGCTACACCTTC,CASSQEGIDGGDYGYTF
TRBV28,.,.,TRBJ1-5,TGTGCCAGCAGCGCGGTCGGGGGCTGGGGGCAGCCCCAGCATTTT,CASSAVGGWGQPQHF
TRBV27,TRBD1,.,TRBJ2-7,TGTGCCAGCAGGCCGGGACAGGGAAATTACGTCGAGCAGTACTTC,CASRPGQGNYVEQYF
TRBV6-1,.,.,TRBJ1-1,TGTGCCAGCAGTGAGTTCGAAGCTTTCTTT,CASSEFEAFF
TRBV4-1,.,.,TRBJ1-5,TGCGCCAGCAGCCCCGGGGACCGAATCAATCAGCCCCAGCATTTT,CASSPGDRINQPQHF
TRBV6-5,.,.,TRBJ1-4,TGTGCCAGCAGTCGACACAGGCCGGAGAATGAAAAACTGTTTTTT,CASSRHRPENEKLFF
TRBV30,.,.,TRBJ2-2,TGTGCCTGGAGTGCAGCAGAGACCGGGGAGCTGTTTTTT,CAWSAAETGELFF
TRBV18,.,.,TRBJ1-2,TGTGCCAGCTCAAGCCGGACCGGCCCGGGGGGCTACACCTTC,CASSSRTGPGGYTF
TRBV21-1,.,.,TRBJ1-3,TGTGCCAGCAGCGTTAAGGGAAGCTCTGGAAACACCATATATTTT,CASSVKGSSGNTIYF
TRBV6-5,TRBD1,.,TRBJ1-5,TGTGCCAGCAGTACCTGGGACAGGCACCAGCATTTT,CASSTWDRHQHF
TRBV19,TRBD2,.,TRBJ2-7,TGTGCCAGTAGTAACCAGCGGGGGGGACTTTCCTACGAGCAGTACTTC,CASSNQRGGLSYEQYF
TRBV6-6,.,.,TRBJ1-4,TGTGCCAGCAGTTATCAGCCAACTAATGAAAAACTGTTTTTT,CASSYQPTNEKLFF
TRBV19,TRBD1,.,TRBJ1-1,TGTGCCAGTAGTACCAAGCGGACAGGGGACACTGAAGCTTTCTTT,CASSTKRTGDTEAFF
TRBV4-1,TRBD1,.,TRBJ2-5,TGCGCCAGCAGCCACCCAGGACAGGGAGGAACGCAAGAGACCCAGTACTTC,CASSHPGQGGTQETQYF
TRBV28,.,.,TRBJ2-7,TGTGCCAGCAGTTTTATTCGCGAGCAGTACTTC,CASSFIREQYF
TRBV11-2,.,.,TRBJ2-7,TGTGCCAGCAGCCAATCCGGGAGCTCCTACGAGCAGTACTTC,CASSQSGSSYEQYF
TRBV24-1,.,.,TRBJ2-1,TGTGCCACCAGTGATTTGGACAGTACCTACAATGAGCAGTTCTTC,CATSDLDSTYNEQFF
TRBV9,.,.,TRBJ2-2,TGTGCCAGCAGCGTAGGGGGGACGCGGAGGAACACCGGGGAGCTGTTTTTT,CASSVGGTRRNTGELFF
TRBV9,.,.,TRBJ2-2,TGTGCCAGCAGCGTAGGGGACACCGGGGAGCTGTTTTTT,CASSVGDTGELFF
TRBV4-2,.,.,TRBJ2-5,TGTGCCAGCAGCCCCCTGAGTGGGGGACAAGAGACCCAGTACTTC,CASSPLSGGQETQYF
TRBV21-1,.,.,TRBJ2-3,TGTGCCAGCAGCAAAGAGGGGGAGGGGATGATGACAGATACGCAGTATTTT,CASSKEGEGMMTDTQYF
TRBV5-4,.,.,TRBJ1-1,TGTGCCAGCAGCTTGGACATTCTGAACACTGAAGCTTTCTTT,CASSLDILNTEAFF
TRBV11-1,.,.,TRBJ2-3,TGTGCCAGCAGCTTGGGGGCAGATACGCAGTATTTT,CASSLGADTQYF
TRBV3-1/TRBV3-2,.,.,TRBJ2-1,TGTGCCAGCAGCCCGAACTTCAACGGGGTCAATGAGCAGTTCTTC,CASSPNFNGVNEQFF
TRBV5-1,.,.,TRBJ2-2,TGCGCCAGCAGCTTGGCTGGGAACACCGGGGAGCTGTTTTTT,CASSLAGNTGELFF
TRBV3-1/TRBV3-2,TRBD1,.,TRBJ2-7,TGTGCCAGCAGCCCGGGACAGAACTACGAGCAGTACTTC,CASSPGQNYEQYF
TRBV29-1,.,.,TRBJ2-4,TGCAGCGTTGTTAGTCTAGCCAAAAACATTCAGTACTTC,CSVVSLAKNIQYF